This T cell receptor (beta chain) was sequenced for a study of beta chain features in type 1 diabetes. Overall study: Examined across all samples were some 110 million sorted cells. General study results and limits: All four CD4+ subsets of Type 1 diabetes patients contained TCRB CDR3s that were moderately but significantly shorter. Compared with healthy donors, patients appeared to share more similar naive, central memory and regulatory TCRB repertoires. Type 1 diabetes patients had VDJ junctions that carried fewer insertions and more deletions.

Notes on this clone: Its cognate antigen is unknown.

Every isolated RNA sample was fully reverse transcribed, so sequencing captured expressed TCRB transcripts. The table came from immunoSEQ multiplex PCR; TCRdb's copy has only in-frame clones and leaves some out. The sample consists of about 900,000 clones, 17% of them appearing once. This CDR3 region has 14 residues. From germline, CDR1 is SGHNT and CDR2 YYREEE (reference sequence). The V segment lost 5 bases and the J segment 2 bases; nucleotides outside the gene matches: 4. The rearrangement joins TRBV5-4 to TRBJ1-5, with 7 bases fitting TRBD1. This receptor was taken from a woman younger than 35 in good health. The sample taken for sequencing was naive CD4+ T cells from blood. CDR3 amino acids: CASSVGQGNQPQHF. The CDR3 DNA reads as TGTGCCAGCAGTGTAGGACAGGGCAATCAGCCCCAGCATTTT.